The 9 T cell receptor beta chains listed next were all sequenced from one sample in a study of siplizumab effects on memory and regulatory T cells. Clones were sequenced by immunoSEQ multiplex PCR, and TCRdb holds only the in-frame ones, with some missing. Of 75,000 to 100,000 clones in the sample, around 94% were seen once. The sample comprised non-Treg CD4+ T cells sorted from blood. All receptors come from a human donor in good health.

Points on this clone: The sample has other DNA sequences that encode this CDR3 too. V gene TRBV19 combines with J gene TRBJ2-3; a weak D match, TRBD1 (5 bases). V dropped 3 bases and J dropped 3 bases, with 13 bases sitting between them. The CDR3 runs to 15 residues. The germline gives CDR1 LNHDA, CDR2 SQIVND (reference sequence). The CDR3 coding sequence is TGTGCCAGTAGTATTCAGGGCTACCCAACAGATACGCAGTATTTT. Its translation: CASSIQGYPTDTQYF.

This CDR3 reads CATSRGQGNQPQHF. CDR3 sequence (DNA): TGTGCCACCAGCAGGGGCCAGGGCAATCAGCCCCAGCATTTT. This chain links TRBV15 with TRBJ1-5; no definite D call. CDR3 length: 14 amino acids. Germline V lookup: CDR1 LNHNV, CDR2 YYDKDF (reference sequence). The V end lost 3 bases, the J end lost 2 bases, and 8 bases lay between the germline ends.

The genes are TRBV6-1 and TRBJ1-4, with 7 positions matching TRBD1. V lost 6 bases to trimming and J lost 4 bases; unmatched junction nucleotides: 8. CDR3 length: 15 amino acids. From germline, CDR1 is MNHNS and CDR2 SASEGT. For the CDR3, the DNA is TGTGCCAGCAGCCCACCGGGACAGATTAATGAAAAACTGTTTTTT. Encoded protein: CASSPPGQINEKLFF.

This clone is a singleton in its sample. The chain employs TRBV4-2 and TRBJ2-1; D call uncertain. This CDR3 contains 12 residues. The V end was cut by 4 bases, the J end by 6 bases, with 7 bases between. The germline gives CDR1 LGHNA, CDR2 YNFKEQ. In DNA, the CDR3 is TGTGCCAGCAGCCGTTCCCCCAATGAGCAGTTCTTC. Its protein product is CASSRSPNEQFF.

The chain employs TRBV27 and TRBJ2-1; 13 bases align to TRBD2. Germline-derived CDR1 and CDR2 are MNHEY and SMNVEV (reference sequence). V trimming: 5 bases; J trimming: 7 bases; junction bases outside the gene matches: 11. CDR3 length: 17 residues. CDR3 region: CASSDLGLAGVRNEQFF. The DNA of the CDR3 is TGTGCCAGCAGTGACTTAGGACTAGCGGGAGTCAGGAATGAGCAGTTCTTC.

With respect to this clone: The junction departs from the called germline gene at one end, perhaps through a read error. This sequence joins TRBV2 and TRBJ1-2, with 7 positions matching TRBD1. Germline assignment: CDR1 SNHLY and CDR2 FYNNEI. This CDR3 has 12 amino acids. The CDR3: CASETGNSGYTF. DNA for the CDR3: TGTGCCAGCGAGACAGGGAACTCTGGCTACACCTTC.

The DNA for the CDR3 is TGCAGCCCCCTCGGGAAAGGTGGAGGTGGACAGCCCCAGCATTTT. Protein product: CSPLGKGGGGQPQHF. The V call is TRBV29-1, the J call TRBJ1-5; no clear D. V lost 8 bases and J lost 7, with 24 bases in between. The CDR3 totals 15 residues. CDR1 is SQVTM and CDR2 is ANQGSEA in the germline V gene.

The chain links TRBV5-1 to TRBJ1-1; possible D gene TRBD1, 6 bases. Germline CDR1 reads SGHRS; CDR2 reads YFSETQ. CDR3 size: 15 residues. The V gene lost 4 bases and the J gene lost 2 bases, with 15 bases spanning the gap. The CDR3, as DNA: TGCGCCAGCAGCCCTGGACTGACAGGAAACACTGAAGCTTTCTTT. Amino acids: CASSPGLTGNTEAFF.

This chain connects TRBV2 to TRBJ2-2; 9 nucleotides agree with TRBD2. Trimming at V came to 3 bases and at J to 3 bases, leaving 5 bases not matched to a gene. The germline V gene has CDR1 SNHLY and CDR2 FYNNEI. CDR3 size: 16 residues. The CDR3: CASSEKLAGYTGELFF. The CDR3 DNA sequence: TGTGCCAGCAGTGAGAAACTAGCGGGTTACACCGGGGAGCTGTTTTTT.